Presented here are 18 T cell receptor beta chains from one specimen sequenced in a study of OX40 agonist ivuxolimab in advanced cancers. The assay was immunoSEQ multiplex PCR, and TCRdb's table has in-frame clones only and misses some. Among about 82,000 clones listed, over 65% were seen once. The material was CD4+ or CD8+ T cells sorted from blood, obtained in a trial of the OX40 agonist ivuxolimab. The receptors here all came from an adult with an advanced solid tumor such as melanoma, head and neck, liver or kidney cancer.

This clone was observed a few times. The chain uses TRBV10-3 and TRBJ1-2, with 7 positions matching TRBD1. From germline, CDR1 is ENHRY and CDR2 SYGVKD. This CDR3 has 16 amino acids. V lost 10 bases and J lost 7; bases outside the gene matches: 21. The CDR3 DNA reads TGTGCCACCATCCCCTCCAAAGCGACAGGGCAGGGTGGCTACACCTTC. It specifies CATIPSKATGQGGYTF.

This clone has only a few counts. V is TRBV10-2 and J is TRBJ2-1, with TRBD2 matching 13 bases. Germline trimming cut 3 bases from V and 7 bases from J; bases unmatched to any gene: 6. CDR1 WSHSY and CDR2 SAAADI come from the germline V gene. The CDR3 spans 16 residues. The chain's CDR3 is CASSDPGLAGWNEQFF. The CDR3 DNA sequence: TGCGCCAGCAGTGACCCGGGACTAGCGGGGTGGAATGAGCAGTTCTTC.

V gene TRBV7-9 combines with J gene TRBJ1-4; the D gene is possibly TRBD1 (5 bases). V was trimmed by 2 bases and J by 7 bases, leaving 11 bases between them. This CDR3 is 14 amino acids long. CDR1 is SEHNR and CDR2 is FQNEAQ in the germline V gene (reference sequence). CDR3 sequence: CASSLQGRAEKLFF. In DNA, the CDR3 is TGTGCCAGCAGCTTACAGGGAAGGGCTGAAAAACTGTTTTTT.

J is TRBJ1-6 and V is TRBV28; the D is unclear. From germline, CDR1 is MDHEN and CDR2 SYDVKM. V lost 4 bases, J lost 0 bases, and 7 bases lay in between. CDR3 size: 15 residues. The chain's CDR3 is CASSYRGSYNSPLHF. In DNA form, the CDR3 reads TGTGCCAGCAGTTACCGGGGCTCCTATAATTCACCCCTCCACTTT.

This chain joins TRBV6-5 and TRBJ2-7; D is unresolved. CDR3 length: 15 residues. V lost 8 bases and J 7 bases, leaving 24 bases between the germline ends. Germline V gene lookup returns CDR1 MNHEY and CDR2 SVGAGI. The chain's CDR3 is CASPTPKRLGYEQYF. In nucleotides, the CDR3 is TGTGCCAGCCCAACGCCAAAAAGGTTGGGGTATGAGCAGTACTTC.

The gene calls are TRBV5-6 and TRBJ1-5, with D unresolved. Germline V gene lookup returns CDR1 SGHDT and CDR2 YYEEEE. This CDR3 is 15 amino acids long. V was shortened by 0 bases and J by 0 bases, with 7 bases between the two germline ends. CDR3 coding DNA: TGTGCCAGCAGCTTGGGGCAGATTAGCAATCAGCCCCAGCATTTT. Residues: CASSLGQISNQPQHF.

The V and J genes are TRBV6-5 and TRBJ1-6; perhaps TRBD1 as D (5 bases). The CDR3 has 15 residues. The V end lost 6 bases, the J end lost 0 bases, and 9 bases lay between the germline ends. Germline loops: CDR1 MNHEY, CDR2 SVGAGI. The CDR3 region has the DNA TGTGCCAGCAGGGGGCCCGGCTCCTATAATTCACCCCTCCACTTT. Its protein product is CASRGPGSYNSPLHF.

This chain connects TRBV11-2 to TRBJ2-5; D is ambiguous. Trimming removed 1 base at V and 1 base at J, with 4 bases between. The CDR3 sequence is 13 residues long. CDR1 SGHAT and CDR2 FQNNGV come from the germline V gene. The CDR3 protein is CASSLVPQETQYF. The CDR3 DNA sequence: TGTGCCAGCAGCTTAGTTCCCCAAGAGACCCAGTACTTC.

The DNA of the CDR3 is TGTGCCAGCAGCCAAGTAGGCGGAGTCGGCTACACCTTC. It yields the protein CASSQVGGVGYTF. The chain carries TRBV4-2 and TRBJ1-2; D not resolved. Trimming removed 1 base at V and 8 bases at J, with 11 bases between. The CDR3 totals 13 residues. Germline lookup yields CDR1 LGHNA and CDR2 YNFKEQ.

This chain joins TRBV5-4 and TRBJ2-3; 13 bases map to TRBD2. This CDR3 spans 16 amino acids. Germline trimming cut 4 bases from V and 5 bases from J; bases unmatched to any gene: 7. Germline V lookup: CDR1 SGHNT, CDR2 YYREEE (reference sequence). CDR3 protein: CASSRTSGGAEDTQYF. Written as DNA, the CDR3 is TGTGCCAGCAGCCGAACTAGCGGGGGGGCGGAAGATACGCAGTATTTT.

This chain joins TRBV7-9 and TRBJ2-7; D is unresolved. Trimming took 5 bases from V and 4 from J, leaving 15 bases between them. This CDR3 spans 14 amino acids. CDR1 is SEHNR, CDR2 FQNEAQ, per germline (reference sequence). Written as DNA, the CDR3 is TGTGCCAGCAGCCGAACCCCCCCCTTGTACGAGCAGTACTTC. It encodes CASSRTPPLYEQYF.

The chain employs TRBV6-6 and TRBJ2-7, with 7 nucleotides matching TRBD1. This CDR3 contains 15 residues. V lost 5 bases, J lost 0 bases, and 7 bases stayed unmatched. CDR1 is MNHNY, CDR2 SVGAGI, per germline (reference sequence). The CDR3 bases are TGTGCCAGCAGTCAACCAGACAGGGACTCCTACGAGCAGTACTTC. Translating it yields CASSQPDRDSYEQYF.

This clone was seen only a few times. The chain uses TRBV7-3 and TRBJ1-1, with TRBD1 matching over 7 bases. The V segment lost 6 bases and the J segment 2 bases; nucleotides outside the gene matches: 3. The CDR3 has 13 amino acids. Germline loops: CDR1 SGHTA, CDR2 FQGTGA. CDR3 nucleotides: TGTGCCAGCAGGGGACAGCCTAACACTGAAGCTTTCTTT. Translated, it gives CASRGQPNTEAFF.

CDR3 protein: CSVEVSRGYEQYF. CDR3 sequence (DNA): TGCAGCGTTGAAGTCTCCAGGGGTTACGAGCAGTACTTC. The rearrangement links TRBV29-1 to TRBJ2-7, with D possibly being TRBD1 (6 bases). Germline CDR1 SQVTM, CDR2 ANQGSEA. Deletions cut 1 base from V and 4 bases from J, with 11 bases between. The CDR3 runs to 13 residues.

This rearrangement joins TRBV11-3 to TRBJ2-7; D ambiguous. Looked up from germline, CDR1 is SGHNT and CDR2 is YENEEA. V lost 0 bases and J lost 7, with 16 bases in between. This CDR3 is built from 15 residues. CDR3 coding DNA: TGTGCCAGCAGCTTAGATCCTGGCCCCCTCGGGGAGCAGTACTTC. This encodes CASSLDPGPLGEQYF.

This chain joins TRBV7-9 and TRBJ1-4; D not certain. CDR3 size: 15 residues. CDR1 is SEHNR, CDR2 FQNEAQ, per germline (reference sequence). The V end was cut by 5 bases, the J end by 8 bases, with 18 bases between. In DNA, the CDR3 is TGTGCCAGCAGCCCGAAGGGATCCCTCGGGGAAAAACTGTTTTTT. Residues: CASSPKGSLGEKLFF.

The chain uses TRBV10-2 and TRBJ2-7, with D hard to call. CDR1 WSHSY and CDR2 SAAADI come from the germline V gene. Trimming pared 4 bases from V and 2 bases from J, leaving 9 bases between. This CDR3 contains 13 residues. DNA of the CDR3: TGCGCCAGCAGTGGCCAGCCACCCTACGAGCAGTACTTC. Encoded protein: CASSGQPPYEQYF.

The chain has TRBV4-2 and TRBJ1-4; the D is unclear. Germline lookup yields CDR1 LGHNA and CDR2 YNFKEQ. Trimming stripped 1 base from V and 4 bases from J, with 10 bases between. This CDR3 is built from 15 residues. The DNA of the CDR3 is TGTGCCAGCAGCCAAGGAGTAGGGCTTAATGAAAAACTGTTTTTT. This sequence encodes CASSQGVGLNEKLFF.